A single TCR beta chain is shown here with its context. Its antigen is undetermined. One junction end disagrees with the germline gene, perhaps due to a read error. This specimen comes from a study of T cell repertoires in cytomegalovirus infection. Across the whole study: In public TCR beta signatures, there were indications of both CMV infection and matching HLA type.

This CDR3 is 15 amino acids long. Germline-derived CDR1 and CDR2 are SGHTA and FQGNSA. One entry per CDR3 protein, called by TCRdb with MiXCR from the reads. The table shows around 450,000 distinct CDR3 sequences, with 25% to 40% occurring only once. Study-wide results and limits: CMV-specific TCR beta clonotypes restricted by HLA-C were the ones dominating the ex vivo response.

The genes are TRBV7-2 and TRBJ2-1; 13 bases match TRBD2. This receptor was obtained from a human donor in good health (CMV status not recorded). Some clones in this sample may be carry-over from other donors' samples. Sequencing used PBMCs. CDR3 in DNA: TGTGTCAGCAGCACTAGCGGGGGGGCCAATTATGAGCAGTTCTTC. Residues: CVSSTSGGANYEQFF.